This T cell receptor beta chain was sequenced for a study of T-cell reconstitution after alpha-beta-depleted transplantation in children. Notes on the study in general: When one year had passed after transplant, most T-cell counts and diversity came from newly produced T cells. Expanded clones from the graft, numbering several hundred, reportedly supplied alpha-beta T cells about two months after transplant. It was surviving recipient T cells and thymic progenitors that gave some patients high TCRbeta diversity at day 60.

Preparing the TCRbeta library involved the use of unique molecular identifiers. TCRdb re-called the PCR reads through MiXCR, storing one row per CDR3 protein. Of 210,000 or so distinct CDR3 sequences listed, 11% were seen once; the top ten hold under 30%. This clonotype was recorded at least ten times. As yet, its antigen is unknown. The clonotype was recovered from a child less than two years old with acute myeloid leukemia, due to receive a stem cell transplant. The sequences come from PBMCs, collected before TCRalphabeta/CD19-depleted stem cell transplant.

The CDR3 DNA reads TGTGCCAGCAGTCCCAAGTGGGGTCGTAATTCACCCCTCCACTTT. This sequence encodes CASSPKWGRNSPLHF. The chain uses TRBV7-8 and TRBJ1-6; D gene unclear. Germline values: CDR1 SGHVS, CDR2 FQNEAQ. The CDR3 loop spans 15 amino acids. V was shortened by 6 bases and J by 6 bases, with 15 bases between the two germline ends.